This T cell receptor beta chain is from a study of radiotherapy plus CTLA-4 blockade in lung cancer (dated by TCRdb to the late 2010s). Study-level background: Among the enrolled patients, about 20% had an objective response, and 25% to 40% reached disease control.

Including cysteine and phenylalanine, the CDR3 has 15 amino acids. This entry keeps only the CDR3 DNA: 45 bases, framed from base 1. Via the germline V gene, CDR1 is MNHNS and CDR2 SASEGT. At the junction V is shortened by 3 bases and J by 2 bases, with 11 bases in between. About this clone: It lacks a known antigen. No qualities accompany the bases; no much larger clone lies one base away.

The paper's findings and limits, for the study overall: Early dynamic changes in blood T cell clones, together with increased serum interferon-beta after radiation, were reported as the strongest predictors of response. After treatment with radiotherapy and ipilimumab, TCR clones that originated in tumors expanded in peripheral blood.

The study evaluated CTLA-4 blockade (ipilimumab) given together with focal radiation therapy in patients who had chemo-refractory metastatic non-small-cell lung cancer. Libraries were constructed by the immunoSEQ multiplex PCR assay. As stored in TCRdb, this immuneACCESS dataset retains in-frame rearrangements with V and J assigned. A fraction of the clones does not appear; measured against another copy, unresolved V genes explain less than half of the discrepancy, and the remainder lacks a known reason. For this sample the table gives 55,000 to 85,000 clones, of which more than 70% were detected only once. The top ten hold more than 15% of the sample.

Sequenced here: peripheral blood, sampled from a patient treated with radiotherapy plus ipilimumab. The receptor was isolated from a human donor with non-small cell lung cancer whose response to radiotherapy plus ipilimumab could not be evaluated. Some clones in this sample may be carry-over from other donors' samples. The rearrangement combines TRBV6-1 with TRBJ1-5, with no D gene named confidently. Here the CDR3 is given as CASSERVQGNQPQHF. The sequence in DNA is TGTGCCAGCAGTGAGAGGGTGCAGGGCAATCAGCCCCAGCATTTT.